A selection of T cell receptor beta chains follows, all from one sample in a study of CD8 T cells in ankylosing spondylitis. TCRdb called the 5' RACE reads again in MiXCR, with one record for every CDR3 protein. Of a few hundred thousand distinct CDR3 sequences listed, about 10% are singletons. The sample was blood, either unsorted or a sorted T cell fraction (not recorded which). Every receptor here comes from a male donor with ankylosing spondylitis or in good health (not recorded which). Both conserved end residues are part of each CDR3. A D gene is named only where the DNA matches it firmly. Where a row states a size, it is once, few, many or the class of an expanded clone; other rows omit it.

v_gene: TRBV4-1
j_gene: TRBJ2-5
abundance: many
len: 13
d_gene: NA
CDR3aa: CASSQLGAETQYF
CDR3nt: TGCGCCAGCAGCCAACTCGGGGCAGAGACCCAGTACTTC

v_gene: TRBV19
j_gene: TRBJ2-4
abundance: NA
len: 17
d_gene: NA
CDR3aa: CASSDNGAPERLNIQYF
CDR3nt: TGTGCCAGTAGTGACAATGGGGCGCCTGAACGGTTGAACATTCAGTACTTC

v_gene: TRBV15
j_gene: TRBJ2-2
abundance: many
len: 15
d_gene: TRBD1
CDR3aa: CATSRRQGATGELFF
CDR3nt: TGTGCCACCAGCAGGAGACAGGGGGCTACGGGGGAGCTGTTTTTT

v_gene: TRBV10-1
j_gene: TRBJ2-1
abundance: few
len: 17
d_gene: NA
CDR3aa: CASPGEARGGRYNEQFF
CDR3nt: TGCGCCAGCCCGGGCGAGGCCCGGGGTGGGCGATACAATGAGCAGTTCTTC

v_gene: TRBV28
j_gene: TRBJ1-1
abundance: many
len: 12
d_gene: NA
CDR3aa: CASSAQATEAFF
CDR3nt: TGTGCCAGCAGTGCTCAAGCCACTGAAGCTTTCTTT

v_gene: TRBV19
j_gene: TRBJ2-2
abundance: NA
len: 16
d_gene: NA
CDR3aa: CASSIVGPPNTGELFF
CDR3nt: TGTGCCAGTAGTATAGTTGGGCCGCCGAACACCGGGGAGCTGTTTTTT

v_gene: TRBV29-1
j_gene: TRBJ2-5
abundance: many
len: 12
d_gene: NA
CDR3aa: CSVDSGKETQYF
CDR3nt: TGCAGCGTTGACTCAGGGAAGGAGACCCAGTACTTC

v_gene: TRBV7-9
j_gene: TRBJ1-5
abundance: few
len: 16
d_gene: NA
CDR3aa: CASSPSDLISNQPQHF
CDR3nt: TGTGCCAGCAGCCCGTCTGACCTGATTAGCAATCAGCCCCAGCATTTT

v_gene: TRBV29-1
j_gene: TRBJ2-7
abundance: many
len: 13
d_gene: TRBD1
CDR3aa: CSIEETGGYEQYF
CDR3nt: TGCAGCATAGAAGAGACAGGGGGTTACGAGCAGTACTTC

v_gene: TRBV11-2
j_gene: TRBJ1-2
abundance: few
len: 12
d_gene: NA
CDR3aa: CASTSGPNGYTF
CDR3nt: TGTGCCAGCACCTCCGGACCCAATGGCTACACCTTC

v_gene: TRBV7-9
j_gene: TRBJ1-3
abundance: few
len: 14
d_gene: NA
CDR3aa: CASSSGPSGNTIYF
CDR3nt: TGTGCCAGCAGCTCGGGTCCCTCTGGAAACACCATATATTTT

v_gene: TRBV5-1
j_gene: TRBJ2-3
abundance: few
len: 15
d_gene: NA
CDR3aa: CASSLAPSAPDTQYF
CDR3nt: TGCGCCAGCAGCCTGGCCCCTTCGGCCCCAGATACGCAGTATTTT

v_gene: TRBV5-6
j_gene: TRBJ2-2
abundance: many
len: 14
d_gene: NA
CDR3aa: CASSLPTNTGELFF
CDR3nt: TGTGCCAGCAGCTTGCCAACGAACACCGGGGAGCTGTTTTTT

v_gene: TRBV13
j_gene: TRBJ2-7
abundance: many
len: 16
d_gene: TRBD2
CDR3aa: CASSPGLAGGPHEQYF
CDR3nt: TGTGCCAGCAGCCCGGGACTAGCGGGAGGCCCCCACGAGCAGTACTTC

v_gene: TRBV5-1
j_gene: TRBJ2-2
abundance: many
len: 14
d_gene: TRBD2
CDR3aa: CASSIPSGRGELFF
CDR3nt: TGCGCCAGCAGCATCCCTAGCGGACGCGGGGAGCTGTTTTTT

v_gene: TRBV12-3/TRBV12-4
j_gene: TRBJ2-7
abundance: many
len: 13
d_gene: TRBD2
CDR3aa: CASVWSGGREQYF
CDR3nt: TGTGCCAGCGTTTGGAGCGGGGGACGCGAGCAGTACTTC

v_gene: TRBV5-1
j_gene: TRBJ2-1
abundance: many
len: 14
d_gene: TRBD1
CDR3aa: CASRGGTGYNEQFF
CDR3nt: TGCGCCAGCAGGGGAGGGACAGGGTACAATGAGCAGTTCTTC

v_gene: TRBV12-3/TRBV12-4
j_gene: TRBJ2-4
abundance: many
len: 16
d_gene: NA
CDR3aa: CASRSLAREAKNIQYF
CDR3nt: TGTGCCAGCAGGTCACTAGCTCGGGAGGCCAAAAACATTCAGTACTTC

v_gene: TRBV11-2
j_gene: TRBJ2-7
abundance: NA
len: 15
d_gene: NA
CDR3aa: CASSLAGSLFYEQYF
CDR3nt: TGTGCCAGCAGCTTAGCCGGATCTCTCTTCTACGAGCAGTACTTC

v_gene: TRBV28
j_gene: TRBJ1-4
abundance: many
len: 13
d_gene: NA
CDR3aa: CASLPTTAEKLFF
CDR3nt: TGTGCCTCCCTACCAACAACCGCGGAAAAACTGTTTTTT

v_gene: TRBV11-2
j_gene: TRBJ2-1
abundance: NA
len: 15
d_gene: NA
CDR3aa: CASSLAVSGGAEQFF
CDR3nt: TGTGCCAGCAGCTTAGCTGTCTCCGGGGGTGCTGAGCAGTTCTTC

v_gene: TRBV18
j_gene: TRBJ1-1
abundance: few
len: 14
d_gene: NA
CDR3aa: CASRRRGWNTEAFF
CDR3nt: TGTGCCAGCCGTCGTCGCGGATGGAACACTGAAGCTTTCTTT

v_gene: TRBV9
j_gene: TRBJ2-1
abundance: many
len: 15
d_gene: TRBD2
CDR3aa: CASSPRAGGSHEQFF
CDR3nt: TGTGCCAGCAGCCCTCGAGCGGGGGGGAGTCATGAGCAGTTCTTC

v_gene: TRBV29-1
j_gene: TRBJ2-1
abundance: many
len: 15
d_gene: NA
CDR3aa: CSVEDPVTKYNEQFF
CDR3nt: TGCAGCGTTGAAGATCCTGTGACAAAATACAATGAGCAGTTCTTC

v_gene: TRBV5-1
j_gene: TRBJ2-7
abundance: many
len: 13
d_gene: TRBD2
CDR3aa: CASTEPGRDEQYF
CDR3nt: TGCGCCAGCACCGAGCCAGGGAGGGACGAGCAGTACTTC

v_gene: TRBV12-3/TRBV12-4
j_gene: TRBJ2-1
abundance: many
len: 12
d_gene: NA
CDR3aa: CASSLEGSEQFF
CDR3nt: TGTGCCAGCAGTTTAGAGGGTAGTGAGCAGTTCTTC

v_gene: TRBV7-2
j_gene: TRBJ2-3
abundance: few
len: 14
d_gene: TRBD2
CDR3aa: CASRPGLATDTQYF
CDR3nt: TGTGCCAGCAGGCCTGGACTAGCCACAGATACGCAGTATTTT

v_gene: TRBV20-1
j_gene: TRBJ1-2
abundance: many
len: 15
d_gene: NA
CDR3aa: CSARKAGLANYGYTF
CDR3nt: TGCAGTGCTAGAAAGGCGGGATTAGCTAACTATGGCTACACCTTC

v_gene: TRBV29-1
j_gene: TRBJ2-5
abundance: many
len: 15
d_gene: TRBD2
CDR3aa: CSVEDWTSGQETQYF
CDR3nt: TGCAGCGTTGAGGATTGGACTAGCGGTCAAGAGACCCAGTACTTC

v_gene: TRBV5-1
j_gene: TRBJ2-3
abundance: many
len: 15
d_gene: NA
CDR3aa: CASSLLRGSTDTQYF
CDR3nt: TGCGCCAGCAGCTTGTTGCGGGGCAGCACAGATACGCAGTATTTT

v_gene: TRBV7-3
j_gene: TRBJ2-5
abundance: many
len: 14
d_gene: TRBD2
CDR3aa: CASSLSGGAETQYF
CDR3nt: TGTGCCAGCAGCTTAAGCGGGGGGGCCGAGACCCAGTACTTC

v_gene: TRBV5-1
j_gene: TRBJ2-1
abundance: many
len: 17
d_gene: TRBD2
CDR3aa: CASSFVVAGGVYNEQFF
CDR3nt: TGCGCCAGCAGCTTTGTGGTAGCGGGAGGGGTCTACAATGAGCAGTTCTTC

v_gene: TRBV7-2
j_gene: TRBJ1-6
abundance: once
len: 15
d_gene: TRBD1
CDR3aa: CASSGQGFYNSPLHF
CDR3nt: TGTGCCAGCAGCGGACAGGGTTTCTATAATTCACCCCTCCACTTT

v_gene: TRBV28
j_gene: TRBJ1-2
abundance: NA
len: 14
d_gene: NA
CDR3aa: CPSAPHLSNYGYTF
CDR3nt: TGTCCTTCGGCCCCCCACCTCAGTAACTATGGCTACACCTTC

v_gene: TRBV5-5
j_gene: TRBJ2-7
abundance: few
len: 13
d_gene: NA
CDR3aa: CASSLGEAYEQYF
CDR3nt: TGTGCCAGCAGCTTGGGAGAAGCCTACGAGCAGTACTTC

v_gene: TRBV6-5
j_gene: TRBJ2-7
abundance: few
len: 16
d_gene: NA
CDR3aa: CASSYSSQGGFYEQYF
CDR3nt: TGTGCCAGCAGTTACTCGAGCCAGGGAGGATTCTACGAGCAGTACTTC

v_gene: TRBV20-1
j_gene: TRBJ2-1
abundance: many
len: 14
d_gene: TRBD1
CDR3aa: CSARDAQGADEQFF
CDR3nt: TGCAGTGCTAGAGATGCCCAGGGGGCTGATGAGCAGTTCTTC

v_gene: TRBV5-1
j_gene: TRBJ2-2
abundance: many
len: 13
d_gene: NA
CDR3aa: CASSLPNTGELFF
CDR3nt: TGCGCCAGCAGCTTGCCCAACACCGGGGAGCTGTTTTTT

v_gene: TRBV7-9
j_gene: TRBJ2-1
abundance: few
len: 17
d_gene: TRBD2
CDR3aa: CASSLPSGGVSYNEQFF
CDR3nt: TGTGCCAGCAGCTTACCTAGCGGGGGGGTCTCCTACAATGAGCAGTTCTTC

v_gene: TRBV20-1
j_gene: TRBJ1-1
abundance: many
len: 15
d_gene: NA
CDR3aa: CSAPPATSGGTEAFF
CDR3nt: TGCAGTGCTCCCCCCGCGACCTCTGGGGGTACTGAAGCTTTCTTT

v_gene: TRBV5-1
j_gene: TRBJ2-1
abundance: NA
len: 17
d_gene: NA
CDR3aa: CASSLEPGTQQVYEQFF
CDR3nt: TGCGCCAGCAGCTTGGAGCCCGGGACCCAACAAGTCTATGAGCAGTTCTTC

v_gene: TRBV10-3
j_gene: TRBJ2-5
abundance: many
len: 13
d_gene: NA
CDR3aa: CAISESILETQYF
CDR3nt: TGTGCCATCAGTGAGTCAATTCTAGAGACCCAGTACTTC

v_gene: TRBV29-1
j_gene: TRBJ2-3
abundance: NA
len: 15
d_gene: TRBD2
CDR3aa: CSVRTSGSISDTQYF
CDR3nt: TGCAGCGTCCGGACTAGCGGGAGTATATCAGATACGCAGTATTTT

v_gene: TRBV12-3/TRBV12-4
j_gene: TRBJ1-5
abundance: many
len: 15
d_gene: TRBD1
CDR3aa: CASRNTGAHNQPQHF
CDR3nt: TGTGCCAGCAGGAATACAGGGGCTCATAATCAGCCCCAGCATTTT

v_gene: TRBV5-1
j_gene: TRBJ2-6
abundance: NA
len: 15
d_gene: TRBD1
CDR3aa: CASSLAPIQGVDLTF
CDR3nt: TGCGCCAGCAGCTTGGCGCCTATACAGGGGGTGGATCTGACTTTC

v_gene: TRBV5-1
j_gene: TRBJ2-1
abundance: NA
len: 16
d_gene: NA
CDR3aa: CASRMTRGSLYNEQFF
CDR3nt: TGCGCCAGCAGGATGACCCGGGGGAGCCTCTACAATGAGCAGTTCTTC